This TCR beta chain was identified in a study of tumor and adjacent non-tumor tissue in lung cancer. The CDR3 is made up of 14 amino acids. With V trimmed by 4 bases and J by 10 bases, 9 bases remained unmatched. The germline CDR1 and CDR2 sequences are SGHDT and YYEEEE. Study findings and constraints: TCR diversity was significantly greater in tumor than normal lung tissue.

TCRbeta libraries were built with three rounds of nested PCR, modified from ARM-PCR. TCRdb itself ran the multiplex PCR reads through MiXCR, one entry per CDR3 protein. The sample records approximately 110,000 distinct CDR3 sequences, roughly 80% being singletons. Regarding this clonotype: Its antigen is unknown.

No cell sorting was done before RNA was extracted from the tissue. The source of this sequence is a woman between 55 and 75 years old with non-small cell lung cancer. The specimen was lung tumor tissue. The rearrangement uses TRBV5-6 and TRBJ2-7; 12 bases match TRBD1. The CDR3 here is CASSRDRGPYYQYF. Written as DNA, the CDR3 is TGTGCCAGCAGCAGGGACAGGGGGCCCTACTATCAGTACTTC.